This T cell receptor (beta chain) derives from a study of identifying expanded T cells in peripheral blood. General observations from the study: About 1.2 clones differed between technical replicates, versus roughly 17 and 20 over time. Approximately two-week clone count variance significantly increased as total template count grew.

During the collection period, no donor immune events like infections were recorded. Germline V lookup: CDR1 WSHSY, CDR2 SAAADI. This CDR3 region has 13 residues. Trimming at V came to 7 bases and at J to 7 bases, leaving 5 bases not matched to a gene. TCRdb's copy holds only in-frame clones and misses some; the assay was immunoSEQ multiplex PCR. Found here are around 94,000 clones, around 88% of them singletons; the top ten hold roughly 13%. The sample holds one count of this clone. Its antigen is as yet unknown. The chain combines TRBV10-2 with TRBJ1-4; TRBD1 agrees at 8 bases. The sequence was obtained from a person aged 18 to 75 in good health. The sequenced sample consisted of blood. The DNA for the CDR3 is TGCGCCAGCACAGGGGGCCTTAGTGAAAAACTGTTTTTT. This codes for CASTGGLSEKLFF.